This T cell receptor beta chain was identified during a study of blood T cell repertoires in COVID-19 (dated by TCRdb to 2018 to 2020). About the study as a whole: Samples covering the acute and convalescent phases of COVID-19 were provided by collaborators in the United States, Italy and Spain. The repertoires were made available in a free public database intended to serve as a resource for research on the immune response to SARS-CoV-2. Samples were obtained from the ongoing ImmuneRACE study (first 160 participants) and from about 1,300 subjects provided by 6 global collaborators. Sample metadata almost always included a de-identified subject ID, COVID-19 status, age in years and sex. The prospective study material was composed of cDNA or gDNA derived from T cells, B-cell-depleted T cells, or PBMCs. Deeply sampled blood TCRbeta repertoires from subjects exposed to, actively infected with, or recovered from COVID-19 were included in the dataset. Where HLA class I and class II types were available, the types were taken from metadata supplied by the sample provider, not from assay-based typing.

Reading the germline V gene gives CDR1 SGHTA and CDR2 FQGNSA. CDR3 length: 14 amino acids, cysteine to phenylalanine. Kept here is only the CDR3 DNA, which spans 42 bases and is read in frame from base 1. Relative to germline, V is missing 2 bases and J is missing 4 bases, with 2 bases of the junction outside any gene match. TCRbeta CDR3 regions were amplified from genomic DNA by means of the immunoSEQ Assay, a bias-controlled multiplex PCR. In the source study's methods: The number of nucleated cells in each sample was estimated by amplification of reference gene primers within the assay. To quantify the absolute abundance of each unique TCRbeta CDR3 rearrangement, sequence reads were collapsed and filtered. For each sample, productive Simpson clonality was calculated as the square root of Simpson's diversity index across productive rearrangements. TCRdb mirrors the immuneACCESS table, restricted to in-frame sequences. Some clones are absent from its copies; in checked studies, under half trace to an unresolved V gene, and the reason for the others is unknown. V, J and clone size reflect that table, while D and trimming were determined from the DNA. Across this sample there are 200,000 to 250,000 clones, with around 81% seen only once. The ten largest clones capture 7.5% of the sample.

The paper's findings and limits, for the study overall: The amount of clinical and demographic metadata varied by source and participant and was provided uncurated.

One collaborating source in Seattle enrolled patients during active infection and followed them longitudinally through the course of disease. Whole blood was collected in K2EDTA tubes by collaborating institutions according to the institutions' own protocols. Collaborator samples were shipped for TCRbeta analysis as frozen whole blood, isolated PBMCs, or DNA extracted from either sample type. As regards this clone: There is no known antigen for this receptor. No per-base quality is available; no much larger clone lies one base away.

This chain is built from TRBV7-2 and TRBJ1-5, with TRBD1 matching 7 junction bases. Sequenced: peripheral blood. The TCR sequence derives from an elderly woman with COVID-19, enrolled during active disease. The nucleotide sequence is TGTGCCAGCAGCTTAAAGGACAGGAATCAGCCCCAGCATTTT. This translates into CASSLKDRNQPQHF.